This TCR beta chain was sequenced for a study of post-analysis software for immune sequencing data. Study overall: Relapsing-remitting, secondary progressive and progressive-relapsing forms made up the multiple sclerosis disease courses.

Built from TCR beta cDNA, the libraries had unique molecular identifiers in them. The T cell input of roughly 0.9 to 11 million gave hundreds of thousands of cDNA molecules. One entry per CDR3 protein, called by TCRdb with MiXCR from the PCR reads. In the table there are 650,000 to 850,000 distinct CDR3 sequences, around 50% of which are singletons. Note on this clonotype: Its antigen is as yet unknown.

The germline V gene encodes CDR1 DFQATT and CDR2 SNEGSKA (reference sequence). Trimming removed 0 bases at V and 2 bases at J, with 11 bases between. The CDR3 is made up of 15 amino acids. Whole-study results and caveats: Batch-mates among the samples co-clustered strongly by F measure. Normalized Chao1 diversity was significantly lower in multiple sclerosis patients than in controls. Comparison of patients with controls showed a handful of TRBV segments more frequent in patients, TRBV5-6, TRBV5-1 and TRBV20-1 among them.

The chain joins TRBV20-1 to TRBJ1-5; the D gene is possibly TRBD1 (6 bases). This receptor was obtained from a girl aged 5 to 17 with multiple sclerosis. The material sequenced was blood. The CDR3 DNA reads TGCAGTGCTAGAGATCGAGGGGGAGGCAATCAGCCCCAGCATTTT. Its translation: CSARDRGGGNQPQHF.